This record covers a single T cell receptor (beta chain). The entry originates in a study of shared clonotypes between healthy human individuals. Ten immunoSEQ deep assay plates were used to sequence unsorted PBMC DNA. Assay: immunoSEQ multiplex PCR; the TCRdb copy retains only in-frame clones and omits some. The sample holds about 530,000 clones; roughly 79% are singletons and the top ten take roughly an eighth. The CDR3 spans 15 residues. V was shortened by 2 bases and J by 3 bases, with 14 bases between the two germline ends. Germline loops: CDR1 MNHEY, CDR2 SMNVEV (reference sequence). Recent vaccinations or acute infections were absent in the healthy HIV-negative adult donors.

This chain connects TRBV27 to TRBJ2-7; D is undetermined. Material for sequencing was PBMCs. This receptor was taken from a woman in her forties in good health. Some clones in this sample may be carry-over from other donors' samples. The CDR3 reads CASSLLVGNNYEQYF. The CDR3, as DNA: TGTGCCAGCAGTTTACTGGTGGGCAACAACTACGAGCAGTACTTC.